This TCR beta chain was captured in a study of cytomegalovirus exposure and HLA in healthy donors. A multiplex PCR was run with 60 Vbeta primers and 13 Jbeta primers. The protocol was immunoSEQ multiplex PCR, while the TCRdb copy is restricted to in-frame clones and leaves out a portion. The repertoire consists of some 180,000 clones, with approximately 80% occurring once and the leading ten covering about 3%. Germline CDR1 MNHEY, CDR2 SVGAGI. V was cut by 2 bases and J by 6 bases, with 7 bases left in between. CDR3 size: 12 residues. Findings of the study overall: Analyses of presence and absence presupposed an approximately uniform sequencing depth across donors. Apparent HLA restriction characterized most CMV-associated TCR beta chains in a later analysis.

Of note for this clone: Its antigen is still unknown.

The source of this sequence is a man aged 35 to 55 in good health and CMV-seropositive. V is TRBV6-5 and J is TRBJ1-1; weak D call: TRBD1 (5 bases). The sample comprised PBMCs. The CDR3 DNA follows: TGTGCCAGCAGTTACGTACAGGCTGAAGCTTTCTTT. It yields the protein CASSYVQAEAFF.